This T cell receptor (beta chain) came from a study of spatial heterogeneity in lung cancer (dated by TCRdb to the late 2010s). Regarding the research as a whole: Beta-chain transcripts were consistently detected in greater numbers than alpha-chain transcripts, which likely reflected higher beta-chain transcript abundance. In the raw uncorrected reads, each unique combination of TCR and UMI appeared more than ten times on average. In non-small cell lung cancer, the study quantitatively compared TCR alpha and beta repertoires across several tumor regions, matched nontumor lung, and blood. Nonsynonymous mutation counts, determined by whole-exome sequencing of tumor tissue, were related to features of the TCR repertoire. At surgery, both alpha and beta chains were TCR-sequenced in under 250 tumor regions, approximately 64 matched nontumor lung samples and a few dozen PBMC samples. Study-level results and caveats: Additional single-cell paired TCR alpha and beta sequencing was considered necessary to confirm, at a functional level, the hypothesis that regional TCRs recognize regional mutations. Ubiquitous expanded tumor TCRs were detected in blood more often at tumor resection than at routine follow-up.

What this sample's time point label stands for: sample taken at primary tumor resection. Donors were around 71 patients with early-stage, untreated non-small cell lung cancer from the lung TRACERx cohort. For TCR sequencing, whole RNA was extracted from tumor and nontumor lung tissue, or from cryopreserved PBMC samples, and no cell sorting was done. Only patients with enough RNA available from two or more tumor regions were chosen for TCR sequencing. Receptor libraries were prepared by 5' RACE. Sequencer: NextSeq 500. In the TCR library protocol, a unique molecular identifier was attached to each TCR cDNA molecule so that PCR and sequencing errors could be corrected. On the authors' methods: TCR identification, UMI-based error correction and CDR3 extraction were all carried out with Decombinator tools. TCRs above a frequency of 2 per 1,000, corresponding to the top 1% of the tumor frequency distribution, were defined as expanded. Each repertoire was subsampled 100 times to 5,000 TCRs, after which Renyi diversity was computed with the R vegan package. To build CDR3 similarity networks, amino acid triplet string-kernel similarity was used, and CDR3s were connected when their pairwise similarity was above 0.82. The raw public data were reprocessed by TCRdb itself: fastp quality trimming at Q25, MiXCR clonotype calling, in-frame beta chains only. Each CDR3 protein gets just one entry, which takes the most common genes and DNA from the rows behind it. These V and J calls originate from TCRdb's pipeline instead of the authors' own analysis. The sample records roughly 40,000 distinct CDR3 sequences, around 7% of which are singletons. 40% to 45% of the sample comes from the top ten.

As concerns this clonotype: Its antigen remains undetermined. Per-nucleotide qualities are absent, and no much larger clonotype sits a single base away.

The CDR3 measures 15 amino acids from cysteine to phenylalanine. The retained sequence is limited to the CDR3, 45 bases, with the frame set at the first base. The trim is 1 base for V and 7 bases for J, with a gap of 16 bases between the germline ends. CDR1 is given as SEHNR and CDR2 as FQNEAQ, both from the germline V gene (reference sequence). Sample: PBMCs, taken at surgery. The chain uses TRBV7-9 and TRBJ1-1, with the identity of the D gene unclear. This clonotype was sampled from a female donor with early-stage non-small cell lung cancer. The DNA is TGTGCCAGCAGCTTAGTAACCCTAACTCTGGGTGAAGCTTTCTTT. Its translation is CASSLVTLTLGEAFF.